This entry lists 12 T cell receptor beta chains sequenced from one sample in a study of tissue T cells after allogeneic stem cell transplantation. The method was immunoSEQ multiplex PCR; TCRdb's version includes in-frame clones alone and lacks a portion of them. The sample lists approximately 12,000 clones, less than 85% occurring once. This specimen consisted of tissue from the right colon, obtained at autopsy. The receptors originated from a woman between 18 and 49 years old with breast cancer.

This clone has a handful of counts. CDR3 DNA sequence: TGTGCCAGTCACAAGGGCAGGGCCCCCCACAATGAGCAGTTCTTC. Protein product: CASHKGRAPHNEQFF. This chain uses TRBV19 with TRBJ2-1; TRBD1 might be the D (5 bases). Looked up from germline, CDR1 is LNHDA and CDR2 is SQIVND (reference sequence). The CDR3 covers 15 residues. Trimming left V 8 bases short and J 5 bases short, with 19 bases between.

The CDR3 sequence is CASMPGQGSYNEQFF. DNA of the CDR3: TGCGCCAGCATGCCAGGGCAGGGATCCTACAATGAGCAGTTCTTC. The V and J genes are TRBV5-1 and TRBJ2-1; a possible D gene is TRBD1 (5 bases). Per germline, CDR1 SGHRS and CDR2 YFSETQ. The germline V and J ends were trimmed by 6 bases and 1 base, with 14 bases remaining between them. The CDR3 consists of 15 residues.

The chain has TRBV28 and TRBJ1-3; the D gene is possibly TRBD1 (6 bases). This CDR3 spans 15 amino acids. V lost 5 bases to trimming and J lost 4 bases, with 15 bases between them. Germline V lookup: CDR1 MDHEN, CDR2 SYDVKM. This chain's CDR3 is CASSPPTGSGNTIYF. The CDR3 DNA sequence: TGTGCCAGCAGTCCACCAACAGGGTCGGGAAACACCATATATTTT.

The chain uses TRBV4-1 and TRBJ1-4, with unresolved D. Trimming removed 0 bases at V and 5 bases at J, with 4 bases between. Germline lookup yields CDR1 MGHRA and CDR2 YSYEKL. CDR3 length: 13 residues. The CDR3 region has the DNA TGCGCCAGCAGCCAAGACACGAATGAAAAACTGTTTTTT. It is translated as CASSQDTNEKLFF.

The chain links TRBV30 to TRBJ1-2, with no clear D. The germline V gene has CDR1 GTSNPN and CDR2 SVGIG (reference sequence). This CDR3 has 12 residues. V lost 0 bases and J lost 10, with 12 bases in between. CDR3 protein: CAWSVSAGNYTF. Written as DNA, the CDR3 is TGTGCCTGGAGTGTCTCGGCCGGGAACTACACCTTC.

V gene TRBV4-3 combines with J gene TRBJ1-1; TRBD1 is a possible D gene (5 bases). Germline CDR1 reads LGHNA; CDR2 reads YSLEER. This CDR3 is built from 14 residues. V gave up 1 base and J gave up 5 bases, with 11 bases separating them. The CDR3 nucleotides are TGCGCCAGCAGCCAAGGCGGGGGGGGAACTGAAGCTTTCTTT. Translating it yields CASSQGGGGTEAFF.

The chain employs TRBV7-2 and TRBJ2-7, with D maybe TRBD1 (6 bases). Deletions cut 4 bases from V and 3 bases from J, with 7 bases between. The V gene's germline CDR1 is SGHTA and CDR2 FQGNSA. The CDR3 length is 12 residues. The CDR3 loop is CASSSRGYEQYF. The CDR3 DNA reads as TGTGCCAGCAGCTCCAGGGGCTACGAGCAGTACTTC.

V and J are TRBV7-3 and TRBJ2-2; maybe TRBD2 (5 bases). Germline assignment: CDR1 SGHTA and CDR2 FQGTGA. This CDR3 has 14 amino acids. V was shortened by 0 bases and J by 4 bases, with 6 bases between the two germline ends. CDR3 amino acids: CASSLTAATGELFF. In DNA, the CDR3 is TGTGCCAGCAGCTTAACAGCGGCCACCGGGGAGCTGTTTTTT.

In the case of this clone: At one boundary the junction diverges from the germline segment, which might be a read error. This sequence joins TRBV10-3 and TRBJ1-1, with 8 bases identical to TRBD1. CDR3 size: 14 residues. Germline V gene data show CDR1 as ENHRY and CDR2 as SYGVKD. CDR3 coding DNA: TGTACCATCACCAACCAGGACAGGGCCACTGAAGCTTTCTTT. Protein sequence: CTITNQDRATEAFF.

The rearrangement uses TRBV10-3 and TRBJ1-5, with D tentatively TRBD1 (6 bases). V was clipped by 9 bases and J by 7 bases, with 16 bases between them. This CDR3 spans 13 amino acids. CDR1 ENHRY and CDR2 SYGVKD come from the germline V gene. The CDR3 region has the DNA TGTGCCATGGCCAACAGGGATGGCCAGCCCCAGCATTTT. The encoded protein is CAMANRDGQPQHF.

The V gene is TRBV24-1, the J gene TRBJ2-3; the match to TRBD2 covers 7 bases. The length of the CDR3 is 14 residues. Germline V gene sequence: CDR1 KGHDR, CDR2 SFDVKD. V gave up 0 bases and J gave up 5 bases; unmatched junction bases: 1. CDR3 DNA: TGTGCCACCAGTGATTTGGGGGAGGGAGATACGCAGTATTTT. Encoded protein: CATSDLGEGDTQYF.

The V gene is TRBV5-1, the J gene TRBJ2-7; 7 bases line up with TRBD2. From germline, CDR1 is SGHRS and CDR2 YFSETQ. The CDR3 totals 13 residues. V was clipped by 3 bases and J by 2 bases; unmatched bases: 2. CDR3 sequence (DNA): TGCGCCAGCAGCTGGGACTACCCCTACGAGCAGTACTTC. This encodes CASSWDYPYEQYF. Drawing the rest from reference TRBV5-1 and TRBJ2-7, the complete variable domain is KAGVTQTPRYLIKTRGQQVTLSCSPISGHRSVSWYQQTPGQGLQFLFEYFSETQRNKGNFPGRFSGRQFSNSRSEMNVSTLELGDSALYLCASSWDYPYEQYFGPGTRLTVT.